This passage covers 13 T cell receptor beta chains from one sample sequenced in a study of control samples from healthy donors and cancer patients. TCRdb keeps only in-frame clones here, not all; method: immunoSEQ multiplex PCR. Found here are some 250,000 clones, about 80% of them singletons; the top ten hold less than 15%. The specimen was PBMCs. The receptors stem from a woman in her sixties or seventies with lung cancer.

This clone was seen a single time. One end of the junction is discordant with germline, which a read error may explain. This chain links TRBV5-1 with TRBJ1-2; D is ambiguous. The CDR3 consists of 12 residues. CDR1 and CDR2 from the germline V gene are SGHRS and YFSETQ. DNA for the CDR3: TGCGCCAGCAGCTCCCAGGCGACGGAGGTCTTATTC. This gives the protein CASSSQATEVLF.

The rearrangement joins TRBV11-2 to TRBJ1-2, with 7 positions matching TRBD1. The V segment lost 5 bases and the J segment 8 bases; nucleotides outside the gene matches: 11. The CDR3 loop spans 14 amino acids. The germline V gene has CDR1 SGHAT and CDR2 FQNNGV. CDR3 DNA: TGTGCCAGCAGCCCGCGGACAGGCCCAGAGGGCTACACCTTC. Amino acids: CASSPRTGPEGYTF.

The chain employs TRBV19 and TRBJ2-1; 9 positions match TRBD1. The CDR3 has 15 residues. Germline loops: CDR1 LNHDA, CDR2 SQIVND (reference sequence). The V segment lost 6 bases and the J segment 7 bases; nucleotides outside the gene matches: 10. The CDR3 sequence is CASSATGGGWNEQFF. The CDR3 DNA reads TGTGCCAGTAGCGCGACAGGGGGTGGGTGGAATGAGCAGTTCTTC.

The chain uses TRBV28 and TRBJ2-3, with 11 bases aligning to TRBD1. CDR3 size: 16 residues. The ends lost 6 bases at V and 2 bases at J; junction bases unmatched: 7. Germline assignment: CDR1 MDHEN and CDR2 SYDVKM. The CDR3 here is CASRPWGQGVTDTQYF. The CDR3 DNA follows: TGTGCCAGCAGGCCCTGGGGACAGGGGGTCACAGATACGCAGTATTTT.

The sample holds one count of this clone. The V gene is TRBV11-2, the J gene TRBJ1-1; D is unresolved. The V gene's germline CDR1 is SGHAT and CDR2 FQNNGV. This CDR3 is built from 11 residues. V was shortened by 1 base and J by 7 bases, with 4 bases between the two germline ends. Written as DNA, the CDR3 is TGTGCCAGCAGCTTAGGTGGTGAAGCTTTCTTT. It encodes CASSLGGEAFF.

The CDR3 is CASSLRTASYEQYF. For the CDR3, the DNA is TGTGCCAGCAGCTTGAGGACAGCCTCCTACGAGCAGTACTTC. The chain is built from TRBV5-6 and TRBJ2-7; a possible D gene is TRBD1 (6 bases). V lost 1 base and J lost 0, with 8 bases in between. The germline gives CDR1 SGHDT, CDR2 YYEEEE. The CDR3 runs to 14 residues.

V is TRBV5-1 and J is TRBJ2-7; TRBD1 matches at 8 bases. Germline V gene sequence: CDR1 SGHRS, CDR2 YFSETQ. CDR3 length: 17 amino acids. V was clipped by 0 bases and J by 0 bases; unmatched bases: 8. The CDR3 protein is CASSLARGLPLSYEQYF. CDR3 sequence (DNA): TGCGCCAGCAGCTTGGCCAGGGGGCTCCCCCTCTCCTACGAGCAGTACTTC.

This chain joins TRBV11-3 and TRBJ1-1; 7 positions match TRBD1. V shed 5 bases, J shed 1 base, and the junction held 4 bases outside the gene matches. The CDR3 has 14 amino acids. From germline, CDR1 is SGHNT and CDR2 YENEEA. The CDR3 is CASSATGRNTEAFF. As DNA, the CDR3 is TGTGCCAGCAGCGCGACAGGGAGGAACACTGAAGCTTTCTTT. The whole variable domain, remainder taken from reference TRBV11-3 and TRBJ1-1, is EAGVVQSPRYKIIEKKQPVAFWCNPISGHNTLYWYLQNLGQGPELLIRYENEEAVDDSQLPKDRFSAERLKGVDSTLKIQPAELGDSAVYLCASSATGRNTEAFFGQGTRLTVV.

J is TRBJ2-3 and V is TRBV5-1; 10 bases fit TRBD2. The CDR3 length is 16 residues. Germline CDR1 and CDR2: SGHRS and YFSETQ. V lost 5 bases and J lost 0; bases outside the gene matches: 6. The CDR3 region has the DNA TGCGCCAGCAGGGTGACTAGCGGGCCTAGCACAGATACGCAGTATTTT. It encodes CASRVTSGPSTDTQYF.

V and J are TRBV2 and TRBJ2-4; TRBD1 or TRBD2 may be the D gene (6 bases each). The V and J ends lost 4 bases and 6 bases respectively, with 22 bases between them. The CDR3 is made up of 17 amino acids. Germline V gene sequence: CDR1 SNHLY, CDR2 FYNNEI. CDR3 DNA: TGTGCCAGCAGTGTGGTGGGAAGCGGAGGGGGTGGAAACATTCAGTACTTC. This translates into CASSVVGSGGGGNIQYF.

V gene TRBV19 combines with J gene TRBJ1-1, with TRBD1 identical over 7 bases. The V gene end was trimmed by 3 bases and the J gene end by 7 bases; junction bases not matched to a gene: 11. This CDR3 is 15 amino acids long. Germline V CDR1 and CDR2: LNHDA, SQIVND (reference sequence). The CDR3 reads CASSIRSVAGGEAFF. In DNA form, the CDR3 reads TGTGCCAGTAGTATCCGTTCCGTGGCAGGGGGTGAAGCTTTCTTT.

The V gene is TRBV27, the J gene TRBJ2-4; D might be TRBD2 (7 bases). The CDR3 spans 13 residues. V lost 6 bases and J lost 8, with 14 bases in between. Germline CDR1 and CDR2: MNHEY and SMNVEV (reference sequence). The CDR3, as DNA: TGTGCCAGCAGCAGGGTAGGGGGGGACATTCAGTACTTC. Its translation is CASSRVGGDIQYF.

The rearrangement joins TRBV25-1 to TRBJ1-5, with D uncertain. CDR3 length equals 16 residues. Germline CDR1 MGHDK, CDR2 SYGVNS. V dropped 1 base and J dropped 2 bases, with 12 bases sitting between them. This CDR3 reads CASSELLGSGNQPQHF. In DNA form, the CDR3 reads TGTGCCAGCAGTGAATTATTAGGGTCAGGCAATCAGCCCCAGCATTTT.